This T cell receptor (beta chain) was recorded in a study of blood T cell repertoires in COVID-19. The repertoire was sequenced with immunoSEQ multiplex PCR; TCRdb's copy has only in-frame clones and lacks some. The sample contains almost 250,000 clones, about 84% of which appear only once. V was clipped by 4 bases and J by 0 bases; unmatched bases: 2. The CDR3 runs 14 residues. CDR1 is SGDLS, CDR2 YYNGEE, per germline. The genes are TRBV9 and TRBJ2-3, with 7 nucleotides matching TRBD1. The specimen sequenced was peripheral blood. This TCR derives from an elderly woman with COVID-19, enrolled during active disease. This CDR3 is CASSQTGSTDTQYF. CDR3 in DNA: TGTGCCAGCAGCCAGACAGGGAGCACAGATACGCAGTATTTT. Combining the CDR3 with reference TRBV9 and TRBJ2-3 gives the whole variable domain DSGVTQTPKHLITATGQRVTLRCSPRSGDLSVYWYQQSLDQGLQFLIQYYNGEERAKGNILERFSAQQFPDLHSELNLSSLELGDSALYFCASSQTGSTDTQYFGPGTRLTVL.